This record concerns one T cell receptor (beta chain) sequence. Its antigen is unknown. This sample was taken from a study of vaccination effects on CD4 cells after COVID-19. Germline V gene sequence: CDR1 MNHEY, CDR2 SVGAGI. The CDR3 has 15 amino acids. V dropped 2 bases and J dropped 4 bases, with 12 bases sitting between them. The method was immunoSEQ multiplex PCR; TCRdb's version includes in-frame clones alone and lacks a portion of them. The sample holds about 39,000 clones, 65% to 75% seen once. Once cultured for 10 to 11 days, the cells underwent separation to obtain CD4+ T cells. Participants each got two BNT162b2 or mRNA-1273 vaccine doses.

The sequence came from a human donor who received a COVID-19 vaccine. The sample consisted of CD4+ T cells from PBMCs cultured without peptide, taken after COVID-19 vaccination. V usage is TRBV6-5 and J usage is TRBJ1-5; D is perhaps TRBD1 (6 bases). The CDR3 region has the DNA TGTGCCAGCAGTTACACCAGACAGGAGAATCAGCCCCAGCATTTT. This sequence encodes CASSYTRQENQPQHF.